Each of the 25 T cell receptor beta chains below was sequenced from the same sample in a study of cytomegalovirus exposure and HLA in healthy donors. Amplification used 60 Vbeta primers and 13 Jbeta primers. This table comes from immunoSEQ multiplex PCR, and its TCRdb copy is limited to in-frame clones, with some not included. The repertoire has 200,000 or so clones, over 70% of them found once; the top ten carry roughly 2.1%. Sequencing used PBMCs. The receptors shown here come from a woman aged 18-30 years in good health and CMV-seropositive.

The sample holds a few counts of this clone. This chain uses TRBV5-4 with TRBJ2-5; 10 bases match TRBD1. Germline CDR1 is SGHNT and CDR2 is YYREEE (reference sequence). This CDR3 comprises 14 residues. Losses at the gene ends were 4 bases for V and 4 bases for J; bases not matched to a gene: 4. The CDR3 protein is CASSRQGAGETQYF. The CDR3 DNA follows: TGTGCCAGCAGCCGACAGGGGGCAGGAGAGACCCAGTACTTC. Supplemented by reference TRBV5-4 and TRBJ2-5, the full variable domain reads ETGVTQSPTHLIKTRGQQVTLRCSSQSGHNTVSWYQQALGQGPQFIFQYYREEENGRGNFPPRFSGLQFPNYSSELNVNALELDDSALYLCASSRQGAGETQYFGPGTRLLVL.

In its sample, this clone was seen a few times. V is TRBV19 and J is TRBJ1-5; 8 nucleotides line up with TRBD1. Germline V gene sequence: CDR1 LNHDA, CDR2 SQIVND (reference sequence). The CDR3 is 15 residues long. J lost 2 bases, V lost 5 bases, and 5 bases had no gene match. This CDR3 reads CASSSPGQGNQPQHF. The CDR3 DNA follows: TGTGCCAGTAGTTCCCCGGGACAGGGCAATCAGCCCCAGCATTTT.

The rearrangement links TRBV6-5 to TRBJ1-4; TRBD1 is a possible D gene (5 bases). The ends were cut back, 6 bases at V and 5 bases at J, with 13 bases in the middle. Germline loops: CDR1 MNHEY, CDR2 SVGAGI. The CDR3 totals 14 residues. CDR3 coding DNA: TGTGCCAGCAGCCCCGGAGGGGACAATGAAAAACTGTTTTTT. It codes for CASSPGGDNEKLFF.

The genes are TRBV9 and TRBJ1-2; TRBD1 agrees at 7 bases. V shed 4 bases and J 4 bases; nucleotides not matched to a gene: 7. Per germline, CDR1 SGDLS and CDR2 YYNGEE. The CDR3 has 14 residues. As DNA, the CDR3 is TGTGCCAGCAGCAAGCGACAGGGTTCCTATGGCTACACCTTC. Its translation: CASSKRQGSYGYTF. The full variable domain, rest sourced from reference TRBV9 and TRBJ1-2, is DSGVTQTPKHLITATGQRVTLRCSPRSGDLSVYWYQQSLDQGLQFLIQYYNGEERAKGNILERFSAQQFPDLHSELNLSSLELGDSALYFCASSKRQGSYGYTFGSGTRLTVV.

CDR3 in DNA: TGCGCCACCCCATCGGGGGGTAGCGGGGGTTCAGATACGCAGTATTTT. This translates into CATPSGGSGGSDTQYF. The V gene is TRBV10-2, the J gene TRBJ2-3, with TRBD2 identical over 9 bases. V shed 10 bases, J shed 4 bases, and the junction held 15 bases outside the gene matches. Germline-derived CDR1 and CDR2 are WSHSY and SAAADI. The CDR3 is made up of 16 amino acids.

The J gene is TRBJ1-6, the V gene TRBV4-3; 7 positions match TRBD1. V gave up 0 bases and J gave up 6 bases; unmatched junction bases: 5. CDR1 and CDR2 (germline): LGHNA, YSLEER. There are 16 residues in the CDR3. The CDR3, as DNA: TGCGCCAGCAGCCAAGATCTTCACAGGGGTAATTCACCCCTCCACTTT. It encodes CASSQDLHRGNSPLHF.

The chain uses TRBV6-5 and TRBJ2-1, with D possibly matching TRBD2 (6 bases). Looked up from germline, CDR1 is MNHEY and CDR2 is SVGAGI. V was cut by 8 bases and J by 2 bases, with 16 bases left in between. The CDR3 is 15 residues long. The CDR3 loop is CASRRTEGTYNEQFF. The CDR3 DNA follows: TGTGCCAGCCGTCGGACGGAGGGTACCTACAATGAGCAGTTCTTC.

This chain connects TRBV19 to TRBJ2-2; D unclear. V lost 5 bases and J lost 6, with 7 bases in between. The germline CDR1 and CDR2 sequences are LNHDA and SQIVND (reference sequence). The CDR3 covers 12 residues. The DNA of the CDR3 is TGTGCCAGTAGTCTGGCCTCCGGGGAGCTGTTTTTT. This encodes CASSLASGELFF.

The chain joins TRBV7-9 to TRBJ2-3; the match to TRBD2 covers 9 bases. CDR3 length equals 15 residues. J lost 5 bases, V lost 3 bases, and 6 bases had no gene match. Germline V lookup: CDR1 SEHNR, CDR2 FQNEAQ (reference sequence). For the CDR3, the DNA is TGTGCCAGCAGCTTCGCGGGGGGGGCCTTAGATACGCAGTATTTT. Residues: CASSFAGGALDTQYF.

The CDR3, as DNA: TGTGCCAGCATCGGACAACCAGGGTTGCTGAACACTGAAGCTTTCTTT. Translating gives CASIGQPGLLNTEAFF. The chain joins TRBV6-6 to TRBJ1-1, with D perhaps TRBD1 (5 bases). Germline values: CDR1 MNHNY, CDR2 SVGAGI (reference sequence). Trimming shortened V by 7 bases and J by 0 bases, and 18 bases separated the two germline ends. The CDR3 has 16 residues.

V gene TRBV7-9 combines with J gene TRBJ2-1; 7 bases are shared with TRBD1. The CDR3 has 19 amino acids. The V and J ends lost 2 bases and 2 bases, in that order; junction bases with no gene match: 15. The V gene's germline CDR1 is SEHNR and CDR2 FQNEAQ (reference sequence). This chain's CDR3 is CASSLLPGTVKPTYNEQFF. The CDR3 DNA reads as TGTGCCAGCAGCTTACTTCCCGGGACAGTAAAGCCTACCTACAATGAGCAGTTCTTC.

The chain is built from TRBV5-4 and TRBJ2-3, with 10 bases identical to TRBD2. This CDR3 contains 15 residues. The germline CDR1 and CDR2 sequences are SGHNT and YYREEE (reference sequence). The J segment lost 5 bases and the V segment lost 3 bases, leaving 6 bases of the junction unmatched. CDR3: CASSSTSGEGDTQYF. The CDR3 DNA is TGTGCCAGCAGCTCTACTAGCGGGGAGGGAGATACGCAGTATTTT.

As regards this clone: One end of the junction varies from germline; a read error may be responsible. The chain joins TRBV7-7 to TRBJ2-1, with 12 nucleotides matching TRBD2. The germline V gene has CDR1 SSHAT and CDR2 FNYEAQ (reference sequence). The CDR3 contains 16 residues. The CDR3 region is CASSLAASGGANEQFF. The CDR3 DNA follows: TGTGCTAGCAGCTTAGCAGCTAGCGGGGGGGCCAATGAGCAGTTCTTC.

The chain uses TRBV6-1 and TRBJ1-2; 9 nucleotides match TRBD1. This CDR3 contains 17 residues. Germline V CDR1 and CDR2: MNHNS, SASEGT. The ends lost 2 bases at V and 7 bases at J; junction bases unmatched: 14. The CDR3 bases are TGTGCCAGCAGTGAAAATGCCGCCTCAGACAGGGGGTCTGGCTACACCTTC. Its translation: CASSENAASDRGSGYTF.

This chain links TRBV14 with TRBJ1-1, with D perhaps matching TRBD1 (5 bases). This CDR3 comprises 13 residues. Germline CDR1 reads SGHDN; CDR2 reads FVKESK. V lost 4 bases and J lost 2, with 8 bases in between. The chain's CDR3 is CASSLTGNTEAFF. In DNA form, the CDR3 reads TGTGCCAGCAGCCTAACAGGTAACACTGAAGCTTTCTTT.

Comment on this clone: Mismatch with germline at one junction end may stem from a read error. The chain recombines TRBV28 with TRBJ2-6; TRBD1 is a possible D gene (6 bases). CDR3 length: 16 amino acids. Per germline, CDR1 MDHEN and CDR2 SYDVKM. The CDR3: CDSSSGQTSGANVLTF. The CDR3 DNA is TGTGACAGCAGTTCGGGACAAACCTCTGGGGCCAACGTCCTGACTTTC. Filled out from reference TRBV28 and TRBJ2-6, the complete variable domain reads DVKVTQSSRYLVKRTGEKVFLECVQDMDHENMFWYRQDPGLGLRLIYFSYDVKMKEKGDIPEGYSVSREKKERFSLILESASTNQTSMYLCDSSSGQTSGANVLTFGAGSRLTVL.

The CDR3: CASSWGQGYEQYV. CDR3 DNA sequence: TGTGCCAGCAGCTGGGGACAGGGCTACGAGCAGTACGTC. J is TRBJ2-7 and V is TRBV11-2, with 9 bases identical to TRBD1. The CDR3 runs 13 residues. In germline, CDR1 is SGHAT, CDR2 FQNNGV. J was trimmed by 3 bases and V by 4 bases; bases with no gene match: 1.

V usage is TRBV9 and J usage is TRBJ2-7, with D unclear. V was pared by 0 bases and J by 0 bases, with 7 bases between. Per the germline V gene, CDR1 is SGDLS and CDR2 is YYNGEE. This CDR3 region has 14 residues. CDR3 in DNA: TGTGCCAGCAGCGTAGACGGCGACTCCTACGAGCAGTACGTC. Translation gives CASSVDGDSYEQYV.

This clone was detected once. This sequence joins TRBV5-1 and TRBJ2-7; TRBD1 aligns across 7 bases. The CDR3 is 17 residues long. CDR1 and CDR2 from the germline V gene are SGHRS and YFSETQ. The V gene end was trimmed by 0 bases and the J gene end by 2 bases; junction bases not matched to a gene: 11. CDR3 nucleotides: TGCGCCAGCAGCTTGGAGACGACGGGACAGAATCCCTACGAGCAGTACTTC. Translation: CASSLETTGQNPYEQYF.

The chain couples TRBV6-4 to TRBJ2-7; tentative D call: TRBD1 (6 bases). CDR1 is MRHNA, CDR2 SNTAGT, per germline. The ends were cut back, 1 base at V and 4 bases at J, with 11 bases in the middle. This CDR3 is 14 amino acids long. The CDR3 loop is CASSDLTGWYEQYV. The CDR3 nucleotides are TGTGCCAGCAGTGACTTAACAGGGTGGTACGAGCAGTACGTC.

This chain links TRBV7-9 with TRBJ2-7, with TRBD2 matching over 7 bases. CDR3 length: 14 amino acids. CDR1 and CDR2 (germline): SEHNR, FQNEAQ (reference sequence). V gave up 3 bases and J gave up 2 bases; unmatched junction bases: 4. The CDR3 DNA sequence: TGTGCCAGCAGCTTCGACCGGGGGGCCTACGAGCAGTACTTC. It yields the protein CASSFDRGAYEQYF. Together with reference TRBV7-9 and TRBJ2-7, the CDR3 gives the full variable domain: DTGVSQNPRHKITKRGQNVTFRCDPISEHNRLYWYRQTLGQGPEFLTYFQNEAQLEKSRLLSDRFSAERPKGSFSTLEIQRTEQGDSAMYLCASSFDRGAYEQYFGPGTRLTVT.

The gene calls are TRBV10-3 and TRBJ2-7; 9 bases fit TRBD2. V was clipped by 9 bases and J by 2 bases; unmatched bases: 2. In germline, CDR1 is ENHRY, CDR2 SYGVKD. CDR3 length: 12 residues. The CDR3 is CAIGGGAYEQYF. CDR3 DNA: TGTGCCATAGGCGGGGGGGCCTACGAGCAGTACTTC.

This clone showed up just a few times. The V and J genes are TRBV6-5 and TRBJ2-1, with TRBD2 as a possible D gene (6 bases). The germline V and J ends were trimmed by 5 bases and 6 bases, with 11 bases remaining between them. From germline, CDR1 is MNHEY and CDR2 SVGAGI. The length of the CDR3 is 13 residues. In DNA form, the CDR3 reads TGTGCCAGCAGTCGCGGGACTCGCAATGAGCAGTTCTTC. Protein sequence: CASSRGTRNEQFF.

The chain carries TRBV28 and TRBJ1-1; 8 bases fit TRBD1. The J segment lost 0 bases and the V segment lost 3 bases, leaving 6 bases of the junction unmatched. Germline V gives CDR1 MDHEN, CDR2 SYDVKM. The CDR3 runs 16 residues. The CDR3 region has the DNA TGTGCCAGCAGTTTTGGCAGGGGGCAGATGAACACTGAAGCTTTCTTT. Its translation: CASSFGRGQMNTEAFF.

The genes are TRBV11-3 and TRBJ2-2, with no clear D. CDR1 is SGHNT and CDR2 is YENEEA in the germline V gene. V was cut by 7 bases and J by 3 bases, with 9 bases left in between. CDR3 length: 13 amino acids. CDR3 DNA sequence: TGTGCCAGCAAGAAAGCTGACACCGGGGAGCTGTTTTTT. This translates into CASKKADTGELFF.